These T cell receptor beta chains were read from a single sample in a study of T cells in Graves' hyperthyroidism and ophthalmopathy. TCRdb processed the multiplex PCR reads anew with MiXCR; each CDR3 protein has one entry. The data contain hundreds of thousands of distinct CDR3 sequences, about 14% of them singletons. Sequencing input: blood. These receptors originate from a woman between 40 and 55 years old with Graves' ophthalmopathy. Each CDR3 is given with its conserved first and last residue. D genes are given only for firm matches. Not all rows give a size; the values are once, few, many and, for expanded clones, a class.

d_call cdr3_length j_call clone_size v_call cdr3_nt cdr3_aa
NA 14 TRBJ2-7 many TRBV12-3/TRBV12-4 TGTGCCAGCAGTTTATGGGGGACACTCAACGAGCAGTACTTC CASSLWGTLNEQYF
TRBD1 14 TRBJ2-7 many TRBV6-5 TGTGCCAGCAGTCACGGGACAGGTGTATACGAGCAGTACTTC CASSHGTGVYEQYF
NA 13 TRBJ1-5 few TRBV20-1 TGCAGTGTTCGGGACACGGAAAATCAGCCCCAGCATTTT CSVRDTENQPQHF
NA 13 TRBJ2-7 many TRBV29-1 TGCAGCGTTGAGGCCAGGGGTTCCTACGAGCAGTACTTC CSVEARGSYEQYF
NA 17 TRBJ1-5 many TRBV19 TGTGCCAGTAGTATGGGCACCTCGGAATATAGCAATCAGCCCCAGCATTTT CASSMGTSEYSNQPQHF
TRBD1 16 TRBJ2-6 many TRBV6-2/TRBV6-3 TGTGCCAGCAGCCCAGGGGGCCAGTCTGGGGCCAACGTCCTGACTTTC CASSPGGQSGANVLTF
NA 14 TRBJ1-1 many TRBV2 TGTGCCAGCACTTTCGAGGGACACATCACTGAAGCTTTCTTT CASTFEGHITEAFF
TRBD2 15 TRBJ2-5 many TRBV6-2/TRBV6-3 TGTGCCAGCAGCCCGGGACTAGCCATGTGGGAGACCCAGTACTTC CASSPGLAMWETQYF
TRBD2 16 TRBJ2-1 NA TRBV7-2 TGTGCCAGCAGCTTAAGGCTAGCGGACTCCTACAATGAGCAGTTCTTC CASSLRLADSYNEQFF
NA 14 TRBJ1-5 many TRBV6-5 TGTGCCAGCAGGACGAGGACAGTAAATCAGCCCCAGCATTTT CASRTRTVNQPQHF
NA 13 TRBJ2-5 many TRBV25-1 TGTGCCAGCAGTGAACTTGGAGGAGAGACCCAGTACTTC CASSELGGETQYF
TRBD1 15 TRBJ2-7 NA TRBV6-2/TRBV6-3 TGTGCCAGCAGACGCCAGCCAGGGGGTTCCTACGAGCAGTACTTC CASRRQPGGSYEQYF
TRBD1 16 TRBJ1-2 many TRBV6-5 TGTGCCAGCAGTCACATTCCTCGGGACAGGACTTATGGCTACACCTTC CASSHIPRDRTYGYTF
TRBD1 14 TRBJ2-7 NA TRBV28 TGTGCCAGCACCCCGGGACAGTACTCCTACGAGCAGTACTTC CASTPGQYSYEQYF
TRBD1 16 TRBJ2-5 many TRBV7-2 TGTGCCAGCAGCTTCGTCTTGACAGGGGGTGGTGAGACCCAGTACTTC CASSFVLTGGGETQYF
NA 14 TRBJ2-2 NA TRBV28 TGTGCCAGCAGTTTATCGCGGGTAGGCGGGGAGCTGTTTTTT CASSLSRVGGELFF
NA 14 TRBJ1-2 once TRBV20-1 TGCAGTGCTACCCAGGGGCAGGGGAACTATGGCTACACCTTC CSATQGQGNYGYTF
TRBD2 14 TRBJ2-7 many TRBV2 TGTGCCAGCAGTCCCTCCGGGGGGTCCTACGAGCAGTACTTC CASSPSGGSYEQYF
NA 12 TRBJ2-7 many TRBV28 TGTGTCTCGGGGCAGGGTATCTACGAGCAGTACTTC CVSGQGIYEQYF
NA 14 TRBJ2-7 many TRBV28 NA CASSSSGQGGEQYF
NA 16 TRBJ1-6 NA TRBV6-5 TGTGCCAGCAGTTTATGGGGGGGCAGACAGAATTCACCCCTCCACTTT CASSLWGGRQNSPLHF
TRBD2 15 TRBJ2-7 many TRBV6-1 TGTGCCAGCAACGCGAGACTAGCGGCCTCCTACGAGCAGTACTTC CASNARLAASYEQYF
NA 14 TRBJ1-1 many TRBV11-3 TGTGCCAGCAGCCGGAGGGAGGGGGACACTGAAGCTTTCTTT CASSRREGDTEAFF
NA 14 TRBJ1-5 many TRBV6-1 TGTGCCAGCAGTGTGACAGGATTCGCTCAGCCCCAGCATTTT CASSVTGFAQPQHF
NA 13 TRBJ1-1 NA TRBV18 TGTGCCAGCTCACCTTCGACAAGCCCTGAAGCTTTCTTT CASSPSTSPEAFF
NA 14 TRBJ1-2 many TRBV14 TGTGCCAGCAGCCAGGAAACAGGACTCTATGGCTACACCTTC CASSQETGLYGYTF
NA 13 TRBJ1-5 many TRBV7-2 TGTGCCACCGCGAGAGGGCGAGATCAGCCCCAGCATTTT CATARGRDQPQHF
NA 15 TRBJ2-4 once TRBV5-6 TGTGCCAGCAGCTTGAGCGGGTACGGGCAGGGGCTTCAGTACTTC CASSLSGYGQGLQYF
TRBD1 14 TRBJ2-7 many TRBV20-1 TGCAGTGCTAGAGATCCGGGGACAGCATCCGAGCAGTACTTC CSARDPGTASEQYF
NA 12 TRBJ1-6 few TRBV28 TGTGCCAGTTGCTGGGAAAATTCACCCCTCCACTTT CASCWENSPLHF
TRBD1 15 TRBJ2-1 many TRBV10-3 TGTGCCATCAGTGATGGGCAGGGGGTTTACAATGAGCAGTTCTTC CAISDGQGVYNEQFF
TRBD2 15 TRBJ2-5 once TRBV4-3 TGCGCCAGCAGCCAGGGACTAGCGGGGTTGGAGACCCAGTACTTC CASSQGLAGLETQYF
NA 15 TRBJ1-5 many TRBV4-1 TGCGCCAGCAGCCAAGAGGGCAGGGACAATCAGCCCCAGCATTTT CASSQEGRDNQPQHF